These 25 T cell receptor beta chains originate from one sample sequenced in a study of blood T cell repertoires in COVID-19. The protocol was immunoSEQ multiplex PCR, while the TCRdb copy is restricted to in-frame clones and leaves out a portion. This table holds about 300,000 clones, around 83% found once. Sample: peripheral blood. These receptors all stem from a woman between 50 and 59 years old with acute or convalescent COVID-19.

The J gene is TRBJ2-1, the V gene TRBV7-2; D not resolved. The length of the CDR3 is 13 residues. The germline V gene has CDR1 SGHTA and CDR2 FQGNSA. Trimming cost V 5 bases and J 6 bases, with 11 bases left between them. CDR3 sequence (DNA): TGTGCCAGCAGCCCTACCATATTCAATGAGCAGTTCTTC. As protein: CASSPTIFNEQFF.

V is TRBV20-1 and J is TRBJ1-1, with D unresolved. Trimming removed 4 bases from V and 8 bases from J, with 8 bases in between. The CDR3 spans 10 residues. CDR1 and CDR2 (germline): DFQATT, SNEGSKA (reference sequence). For the CDR3, the DNA is TGCAGTGCTAAAGGAGCGGAAGCTTTCTTT. This translates into CSAKGAEAFF.

As concerns this clone: Other DNA sequences within the sample encode an identical CDR3. V and J are TRBV15 and TRBJ2-7, with D perhaps TRBD1 (5 bases). The CDR3 consists of 13 residues. Trimming left V 0 bases short and J 6 bases short, with 9 bases between. Germline lookup yields CDR1 LNHNV and CDR2 YYDKDF (reference sequence). The DNA of the CDR3 is TGTGCCACCAGCAGAGATTTTACAGGCGAGCAGTACTTC. Its translation is CATSRDFTGEQYF.

The chain recombines TRBV7-2 with TRBJ1-3, with TRBD1 as a possible D gene (5 bases). The germline V and J ends were trimmed by 2 bases and 3 bases, with 11 bases remaining between them. Germline V gives CDR1 SGHTA, CDR2 FQGNSA. The CDR3 runs 15 residues. CDR3 DNA: TGTGCCAGCAGCTTATTTGGGGGGGGTGGAAACACCATATATTTT. This encodes CASSLFGGGGNTIYF.

The chain recombines TRBV6-2 or TRBV6-3 with TRBJ1-1; TRBD1 agrees at 8 bases. Looked up from germline, CDR1 is MNHEY and CDR2 is SVGEGT. This CDR3 comprises 13 residues. Trimming cost V 4 bases and J 6 bases; bases outside gene matches: 4. As DNA, the CDR3 is TGTGCCAGCAGTTTTTTACAGGGGGCTGAAGCTTTCTTT. This translates into CASSFLQGAEAFF.

This clone has a single count. This chain links TRBV14 with TRBJ2-1; TRBD2 is a possible D gene (6 bases). Germline assignment: CDR1 SGHDN and CDR2 FVKESK. Trimming removed 5 bases from V and 2 bases from J, with 16 bases in between. The CDR3 totals 16 residues. CDR3 sequence reads: CASSSARGEAYNEQFF. In DNA, the CDR3 is TGTGCCAGCAGCTCAGCGCGTGGGGAGGCCTACAATGAGCAGTTCTTC.

The chain is built from TRBV5-5 and TRBJ1-5; D is undetermined. The CDR3 totals 14 residues. Germline assignment: CDR1 SGHKS and CDR2 YYEKEE (reference sequence). The V gene lost 3 bases and the J gene lost 5 bases, with 12 bases spanning the gap. CDR3 residues: CASSSDYSDQPQHF. In DNA, the CDR3 is TGTGCCAGCAGCTCGGACTATTCGGATCAGCCCCAGCATTTT.

The genes are TRBV19 and TRBJ1-4, with D unclear. The V end was cut by 5 bases, the J end by 0 bases, with 16 bases between. Germline-derived CDR1 and CDR2 are LNHDA and SQIVND (reference sequence). This CDR3 spans 17 amino acids. CDR3 amino acids: CASSSIRPSTTNEKLFF. DNA of the CDR3: TGTGCCAGTAGTTCTATACGCCCTTCCACAACTAATGAAAAACTGTTTTTT.

The V and J genes are TRBV6-6 and TRBJ1-6, with D unclear. V was cut by 7 bases and J by 11 bases, with 15 bases left in between. Germline CDR1 and CDR2: MNHNY and SVGAGI (reference sequence). The CDR3 has 13 amino acids. This CDR3 is CASKVPSGTPLHF. The CDR3, as DNA: TGTGCCAGCAAAGTTCCCTCGGGGACACCCCTCCACTTT.

The chain uses TRBV5-6 and TRBJ1-6; maybe TRBD1 (6 bases). This CDR3 spans 16 amino acids. Germline V gene sequence: CDR1 SGHDT, CDR2 YYEEEE. Trimming stripped 4 bases from V and 8 bases from J, with 19 bases between. In nucleotides, the CDR3 is TGTGCCAGCAGCGCCGGACAGACTCGATTCTATTCACCCCTCCACTTT. It translates to CASSAGQTRFYSPLHF.

This clone was found a few times. The genes are TRBV24-1 and TRBJ2-2; D gene ambiguous. Trimming took off 5 bases at V and 4 bases at J, with 4 bases between the two ends. CDR3 length: 12 residues. Germline CDR1 and CDR2: KGHDR and SFDVKD. For the CDR3, the DNA is TGTGCCACCAGTGCCCGCACCGGGGAGCTGTTTTTT. The encoded protein is CATSARTGELFF.

The V and J genes are TRBV6-1 and TRBJ1-1; TRBD1 aligns across 7 bases. CDR3 length: 17 residues. Germline loops: CDR1 MNHNS, CDR2 SASEGT. V dropped 2 bases and J dropped 1; count of bases not matched to a gene: 10. CDR3 protein: CASSEQTGVGANTEAFF. In DNA form, the CDR3 reads TGTGCCAGCAGTGAACAAACAGGGGTTGGGGCGAACACTGAAGCTTTCTTT.

The V gene is TRBV5-4, the J gene TRBJ2-2; 8 nucleotides line up with TRBD1. Trimming took 4 bases from V and 4 from J; bases not matched to a gene: 6. Germline CDR1 SGHNT, CDR2 YYREEE (reference sequence). The CDR3 extends over 15 amino acids. The CDR3 here is CASSQGARGTGELFF. CDR3 bases: TGTGCCAGCAGCCAGGGGGCGCGAGGCACCGGGGAGCTGTTTTTT. The whole variable domain, filled in from reference TRBV5-4 and TRBJ2-2, reads ETGVTQSPTHLIKTRGQQVTLRCSSQSGHNTVSWYQQALGQGPQFIFQYYREEENGRGNFPPRFSGLQFPNYSSELNVNALELDDSALYLCASSQGARGTGELFFGEGSRLTVL.

The chain carries TRBV5-1 and TRBJ1-1; possibly TRBD1 for D (6 bases). The CDR3 has 14 residues. Trimming shortened V by 8 bases and J by 1 base, and 15 bases separated the two germline ends. CDR1 SGHRS and CDR2 YFSETQ come from the germline V gene. In nucleotides, the CDR3 is TGCGCCAGTTCATTAAACAGGGCGAACACTGAAGCTTTCTTT. Protein sequence: CASSLNRANTEAFF.

The chain combines TRBV3-1 (or the pseudogene TRBV3-2) with TRBJ2-5; 14 bases align to TRBD2. This CDR3 spans 15 amino acids. The V segment lost 4 bases and the J segment 4 bases; nucleotides outside the gene matches: 2. Germline-derived CDR1 and CDR2 are LGHDT and YNNKEL (reference sequence). As DNA, the CDR3 is TGTGCCAGCAGCCGAGGACTAGCGGGAGGAGAGACCCAGTACTTC. It yields the protein CASSRGLAGGETQYF.

This sequence joins TRBV6-1 and TRBJ1-5; 8 nucleotides agree with TRBD1. The CDR3 has 17 amino acids. The germline CDR1 and CDR2 sequences are MNHNS and SASEGT. V trimming: 0 bases; J trimming: 4 bases; junction bases outside the gene matches: 8. CDR3 coding DNA: TGTGCCAGCAGTGAAGCGAGAGGACAGGGCAGGAATCAGCCCCAGCATTTT. Translated: CASSEARGQGRNQPQHF.

This clone was seen a single time. V gene TRBV7-2 combines with J gene TRBJ2-2; 7 bases are shared with TRBD2. Germline V lookup: CDR1 SGHTA, CDR2 FQGNSA. The CDR3 consists of 14 residues. V was pared by 3 bases and J by 4 bases, with 2 bases of the junction left unmatched. Written as DNA, the CDR3 is TGTGCCAGCAGCTTCTTAGCGGGCACCGGGGAGCTGTTTTTT. Its translation is CASSFLAGTGELFF. The full variable domain, in which reference TRBV7-2 and TRBJ2-2 provide the parts outside the CDR3, is GAGVSQSPSNKVTEKGKDVELRCDPISGHTALYWYRQSLGQGLEFLIYFQGNSAPDKSGLPSDRFSAERTGGSVSTLTIQRTQQEDSAVYLCASSFLAGTGELFFGEGSRLTVL.

This chain uses TRBV9 with TRBJ2-2; TRBD1 matches 8 bases. Looked up from germline, CDR1 is SGDLS and CDR2 is YYNGEE. The CDR3 runs to 15 residues. V dropped 6 bases and J dropped 2; count of bases not matched to a gene: 6. The CDR3 loop is CASTWTGSNTGELFF. The CDR3 coding sequence is TGTGCCAGCACCTGGACAGGGAGCAACACCGGGGAGCTGTTTTTT.

This rearrangement joins TRBV5-5 to TRBJ1-3; D unresolved. V shed 4 bases and J shed 4 bases, with 12 bases lying between them. CDR1 SGHKS and CDR2 YYEKEE come from the germline V gene (reference sequence). The CDR3 has 14 residues. The CDR3 region is CASSPNPRGNTIYF. CDR3 DNA sequence: TGTGCCAGCAGCCCTAACCCCCGGGGAAACACCATATATTTT.

This clone appeared once. V gene TRBV11-2 combines with J gene TRBJ2-7, with TRBD2 as a possible D gene (7 bases). Trimming cost V 2 bases and J 5 bases, with 16 bases left between them. CDR3 length equals 15 residues. The germline V gene encodes CDR1 SGHAT and CDR2 FQNNGV. CDR3 in amino acids: CASSLSQKGGDEQYV. CDR3 nucleotides: TGTGCCAGCAGCTTAAGTCAAAAGGGGGGGGACGAGCAGTACGTC.

V and J are TRBV19 and TRBJ1-3, with D unclear. CDR1 LNHDA and CDR2 SQIVND come from the germline V gene (reference sequence). V was pared by 5 bases and J by 0 bases, with 11 bases between. There are 15 residues in the CDR3. The CDR3 nucleotides are TGTGCCAGTAGTCCTTCGGTCTTCTCTGGAAACACCATATATTTT. It specifies CASSPSVFSGNTIYF.

The rearrangement links TRBV15 to TRBJ1-4; tentative D call: TRBD1 (6 bases). Germline V gene data show CDR1 as LNHNV and CDR2 as YYDKDF (reference sequence). The CDR3 consists of 15 residues. V lost 3 bases and J 8 bases, leaving 16 bases between the germline ends. The CDR3 spells CATSRTGTQTEKLFF. The DNA for the CDR3 is TGTGCCACCAGCAGGACCGGGACACAGACCGAAAAACTGTTTTTT.

This rearrangement joins TRBV7-2 to TRBJ1-4; no firm D call. This CDR3 spans 13 amino acids. Trimming left V 1 base short and J 6 bases short, with 6 bases between. CDR1 and CDR2 from the germline V gene are SGHTA and FQGNSA. CDR3 protein: CASSLVPDEKLFF. The CDR3 region has the DNA TGTGCCAGCAGCTTAGTTCCGGATGAAAAACTGTTTTTT.

This clone was detected only a few times. The rearrangement joins TRBV27 to TRBJ2-7, with TRBD2 as a possible D gene (6 bases). The CDR3 is made up of 14 amino acids. V gave up 5 bases and J gave up 1 base, with 12 bases separating them. Germline CDR1 reads MNHEY; CDR2 reads SMNVEV (reference sequence). The CDR3 region has the DNA TGTGCCAGCAGTCCCTCCCGGGGGTCCTACGAGCAGTACTTC. This sequence encodes CASSPSRGSYEQYF.

The V call is TRBV10-3, the J call TRBJ1-2; D is unresolved. Germline V lookup: CDR1 ENHRY, CDR2 SYGVKD. The CDR3 loop spans 14 amino acids. The V gene lost 6 bases and the J gene lost 3 bases, with 14 bases spanning the gap. CDR3 coding DNA: TGTGCCATCAGAGGGTCAGCGGCTGACTATGGCTACACCTTC. This translates into CAIRGSAADYGYTF.